These 9 T cell receptor beta chains originate from one sample sequenced in a study of T cells in localized non-small cell lung cancer. This table comes from immunoSEQ multiplex PCR, and its TCRdb copy is limited to in-frame clones, with some not included. Of roughly 15,000 clones listed, approximately 85% are singletons. The sequences come from peripheral blood, collected before any cancer treatment. These TCRs come from a female donor over 55 with stage I squamous cell lung carcinoma.

This chain connects TRBV7-6 to TRBJ1-1, with 8 bases matching TRBD1. The CDR3 has 14 residues. The V and J ends lost 6 bases and 4 bases, in that order; junction bases with no gene match: 7. CDR1 is SGHVS and CDR2 is FNYEAQ in the germline V gene. The CDR3 region is CASRRQGLLTEAFF. DNA for the CDR3: TGTGCCAGCAGAAGACAGGGGTTACTCACTGAAGCTTTCTTT.

This rearrangement joins TRBV21-1 to TRBJ1-2; the table names TRBD1, a call not compared with the DNA. TRBV21-1 has pseudogene status. CDR3 length: 15 residues. CDR3 sequence reads: CASSKYRGQGHGYTF. The CDR3 region has the DNA TGTGCCAGCAGCAAATACCGGGGACAGGGGCATGGCTACACCTTC.

This rearrangement joins TRBV10-1 to TRBJ2-7; the match to TRBD2 covers 9 bases. V was pared by 0 bases and J by 3 bases, with 12 bases of the junction left unmatched. The CDR3 has 18 residues. Germline V gene lookup returns CDR1 WNHNN and CDR2 SYGVQD (reference sequence). CDR3: CASSESTSGWGNSYEQYF. CDR3 sequence (DNA): TGCGCCAGCAGTGAGTCCACTAGCGGGTGGGGAAATAGCTACGAGCAGTACTTC.

This chain joins TRBV9 and TRBJ1-5, with a tentative D call TRBD1 (6 bases). This CDR3 has 15 amino acids. Trimming pared 4 bases from V and 4 bases from J, leaving 15 bases between. In germline, CDR1 is SGDLS, CDR2 YYNGEE. The CDR3 DNA is TGTGCCAGCAGCCCAGAGGGGGTAGTAAATCAGCCCCAGCATTTT. Residues: CASSPEGVVNQPQHF.

This clone has only one observation. The chain employs TRBV28 and TRBJ1-3; no clear D. The CDR3 contains 14 residues. The germline V and J ends were trimmed by 2 bases and 0 bases, with 5 bases remaining between them. CDR1 and CDR2 (germline): MDHEN, SYDVKM. The CDR3 DNA reads TGTGCCAGCAGTTTAGGCGACTCTGGAAACACCATATATTTT. This translates into CASSLGDSGNTIYF.

V usage is TRBV7-3 and J usage is TRBJ2-2, with unresolved D. This CDR3 has 13 amino acids. Trimming removed 4 bases from V and 7 bases from J, with 10 bases in between. Germline values: CDR1 SGHTA, CDR2 FQGTGA. The CDR3 here is CASSSLGSGELFF. CDR3 nucleotides: TGTGCCAGCAGCTCCCTAGGAAGCGGGGAGCTGTTTTTT. Variable domain in full (rest from reference TRBV7-3 and TRBJ2-2): GAGVSQTPSNKVTEKGKYVELRCDPISGHTALYWYRQSLGQGPEFLIYFQGTGAADDSGLPNDRFFAVRPEGSVSTLKIQRTERGDSAVYLCASSSLGSGELFFGEGSRLTVL.

Comment on this clone: At one of its ends the junction is not consistent with the germline gene, which may arise from a read error. CDR3 nucleotides: TGTGCCAGTAGACGGACGGACACCGGCGAGCTGTTTTTT. Protein sequence: CASRRTDTGELFF. The chain uses TRBV19 and TRBJ2-2, with D possibly being TRBD1 (5 bases). This CDR3 region has 13 residues. CDR1 and CDR2 (germline): LNHDA, SQIVND (reference sequence).

This clone was recorded only once. The chain uses TRBV6-1 and TRBJ2-7, with D perhaps matching TRBD2 (6 bases). CDR1 and CDR2 from the germline V gene are MNHNS and SASEGT. V was clipped by 3 bases and J by 1 base, with 13 bases between them. The length of the CDR3 is 15 residues. The chain's CDR3 is CASSDMAGISYEQYF. The CDR3 nucleotides are TGTGCCAGCAGTGATATGGCGGGGATATCCTACGAGCAGTACTTC.

The chain couples TRBV27 to TRBJ2-7; D unresolved. The CDR3 sequence is 13 residues long. V was trimmed by 2 bases and J by 3 bases, leaving 8 bases between them. The germline CDR1 and CDR2 sequences are MNHEY and SMNVEV (reference sequence). The CDR3 DNA follows: TGTGCCAGCAGTTTAGCCCAATTCTACGAGCAGTACTTC. This encodes CASSLAQFYEQYF.